Listed below are T cell receptor beta chains from one sample, sequenced in a study of blood T cell repertoires in COVID-19. Assay: immunoSEQ multiplex PCR; the TCRdb copy retains only in-frame clones and omits some. In the table there are around 130,000 clones, more than 80% of which are singletons. The specimen was peripheral blood. The receptors stem from an older woman with acute or convalescent COVID-19. Both conserved end residues are part of each CDR3. A D gene is named only where the DNA matches it firmly. Clone size, where shown, is once, few, many, or a class for clones that have expanded.

clone_size: NA
v_call: TRBV6-5
d_call: NA
j_call: TRBJ1-2
cdr3_aa: CASTPVQGSLGYTF
cdr3_nt: TGTGCCAGCACTCCTGTCCAGGGTAGTCTAGGCTACACCTTC

clone_size: once
v_call: TRBV5-4
d_call: TRBD2
j_call: TRBJ2-1
cdr3_aa: CASSWGTSGANEQFF
cdr3_nt: TGTGCCAGCAGCTGGGGGACTAGCGGGGCCAATGAGCAGTTCTTC

clone_size: NA
v_call: TRBV19
d_call: NA
j_call: TRBJ2-3
cdr3_aa: CASDTGTDTQYF
cdr3_nt: TGTGCCAGCGACACTGGCACAGATACGCAGTATTTT

clone_size: NA
v_call: TRBV6-6
d_call: NA
j_call: TRBJ2-1
cdr3_aa: CASSPGYYNEQFF
cdr3_nt: TGTGCCAGCAGCCCGGGGTACTACAATGAGCAGTTCTTC

clone_size: NA
v_call: TRBV5-1
d_call: TRBD1
j_call: TRBJ1-1
cdr3_aa: CASSQNPGQGGVAFF
cdr3_nt: TGCGCCAGCAGCCAAAATCCGGGACAGGGAGGGGTGGCTTTCTTT

clone_size: NA
v_call: TRBV3-1/TRBV3-2
d_call: NA
j_call: TRBJ1-6
cdr3_aa: CASSQGQSNSPLHF
cdr3_nt: TGTGCCAGCAGCCAAGGACAGAGTAATTCACCCCTCCACTTT

clone_size: NA
v_call: TRBV7-9
d_call: NA
j_call: TRBJ1-1
cdr3_aa: CASSFLAGLGTEAFF
cdr3_nt: TGTGCCAGCAGCTTTTTGGCAGGGCTGGGCACTGAAGCTTTCTTT

clone_size: NA
v_call: TRBV21-1
d_call: NA
j_call: TRBJ1-2
cdr3_aa: CASSKVRRGPPHYGYTF
cdr3_nt: TGTGCCAGCAGCAAGGTGCGCAGGGGGCCTCCCCACTATGGCTACACCTTC

clone_size: NA
v_call: TRBV5-6
d_call: TRBD1
j_call: TRBJ1-2
cdr3_aa: CASSFGTAILYGYTF
cdr3_nt: TGTGCCAGCAGCTTCGGGACAGCAATTCTCTATGGCTACACCTTC

clone_size: NA
v_call: TRBV25-1
d_call: NA
j_call: TRBJ1-2
cdr3_aa: CASSVTENYGYTF
cdr3_nt: TGTGCCAGCAGTGTAACCGAGAACTATGGCTACACCTTC

clone_size: NA
v_call: TRBV30
d_call: NA
j_call: TRBJ1-2
cdr3_aa: CSGGSQYGYTF
cdr3_nt: TGTAGCGGGGGCAGTCAATATGGCTACACCTTC

clone_size: NA
v_call: TRBV14
d_call: NA
j_call: TRBJ1-1
cdr3_aa: CASSRNTVNTEAFF
cdr3_nt: TGTGCCAGCAGCCGCAACACAGTGAACACTGAAGCTTTCTTT

clone_size: NA
v_call: TRBV7-9
d_call: NA
j_call: TRBJ1-2
cdr3_aa: CASSLAGTPFVATTF
cdr3_nt: TGTGCCAGCAGCTTAGCCGGGACACCGTTTGTGGCTACAACCTTC

clone_size: NA
v_call: TRBV19
d_call: NA
j_call: TRBJ1-1
cdr3_aa: CASSTGQYTEAFF
cdr3_nt: TGTGCCAGTAGTACCGGACAGTACACTGAAGCTTTCTTT

clone_size: NA
v_call: TRBV5-1
d_call: TRBD2
j_call: TRBJ2-1
cdr3_aa: CASRLGLAEGEQFF
cdr3_nt: TGCGCCAGCAGATTGGGACTAGCGGAGGGAGAGCAGTTCTTC

clone_size: NA
v_call: TRBV15
d_call: TRBD2
j_call: TRBJ2-3
cdr3_aa: CATSSGLAGGQADTQYF
cdr3_nt: TGTGCCACCAGCAGTGGACTAGCGGGGGGGCAGGCAGATACGCAGTATTTT

clone_size: NA
v_call: TRBV19
d_call: NA
j_call: TRBJ1-2
cdr3_aa: CASSIARANYGYTF
cdr3_nt: TGTGCCAGTAGTATAGCCAGGGCTAACTATGGCTACACCTTC

clone_size: NA
v_call: TRBV2
d_call: TRBD1
j_call: TRBJ1-5
cdr3_aa: CASSAGQPLNQPQHF
cdr3_nt: TGTGCCAGCAGTGCGGGACAGCCGCTCAATCAGCCCCAGCATTTT

clone_size: NA
v_call: TRBV7-2
d_call: NA
j_call: TRBJ2-3
cdr3_aa: CASSFNADTQYF
cdr3_nt: TGTGCCAGCAGCTTCAATGCAGATACGCAGTATTTT

clone_size: NA
v_call: TRBV20-1
d_call: NA
j_call: TRBJ1-1
cdr3_aa: CSVDRLGEAFF
cdr3_nt: TGCAGTGTCGACAGGCTAGGGGAAGCTTTCTTT

clone_size: NA
v_call: TRBV30
d_call: TRBD1
j_call: TRBJ1-5
cdr3_aa: CAWSGTGVRPQHF
cdr3_nt: TGTGCCTGGAGCGGGACAGGTGTCCGGCCCCAGCATTTT

clone_size: NA
v_call: TRBV3-1/TRBV3-2
d_call: NA
j_call: TRBJ1-2
cdr3_aa: CASSQGGSGYTF
cdr3_nt: TGTGCCAGCAGCCAAGGAGGGAGCGGCTACACCTTC

clone_size: NA
v_call: TRBV19
d_call: NA
j_call: TRBJ1-1
cdr3_aa: CASSRERTEAFF
cdr3_nt: TGTGCCAGTAGTCGGGAACGCACTGAAGCTTTCTTT

clone_size: NA
v_call: TRBV28
d_call: TRBD2
j_call: TRBJ2-7
cdr3_aa: CASSREWGGYEQYF
cdr3_nt: TGTGCCAGCAGTAGGGAATGGGGGGGCTACGAGCAGTACTTC

clone_size: NA
v_call: TRBV15
d_call: NA
j_call: TRBJ2-7
cdr3_aa: CATSSPRGRYEQYF
cdr3_nt: TGTGCCACCAGCTCGCCTCGCGGCCGCTACGAGCAGTACTTC

clone_size: NA
v_call: TRBV7-8
d_call: TRBD1
j_call: TRBJ1-3
cdr3_aa: CASSLVGTGETTPGNTIYF
cdr3_nt: TGTGCCAGCAGCTTAGTTGGGACAGGCGAAACCACCCCTGGAAACACCATATATTTT

clone_size: NA
v_call: TRBV19
d_call: NA
j_call: TRBJ1-2
cdr3_aa: CASSILKADYGYTF
cdr3_nt: TGTGCCAGTAGTATCTTAAAAGCCGATTATGGCTACACCTTC

clone_size: NA
v_call: TRBV6-4
d_call: NA
j_call: TRBJ1-1
cdr3_aa: CASSASEGDEAFF
cdr3_nt: TGTGCCAGCAGTGCCTCAGAGGGGGATGAAGCTTTCTTT

clone_size: NA
v_call: TRBV25-1
d_call: NA
j_call: TRBJ2-1
cdr3_aa: CASRARVGGAFYEQFF
cdr3_nt: TGTGCCAGCAGGGCGAGGGTTGGGGGCGCCTTCTATGAGCAGTTCTTC

clone_size: NA
v_call: TRBV24-1
d_call: TRBD1
j_call: TRBJ1-5
cdr3_aa: CATSALTGESNQPQHF
cdr3_nt: TGTGCCACCAGTGCATTGACAGGGGAGAGCAATCAGCCCCAGCATTTT

clone_size: NA
v_call: TRBV6-2/TRBV6-3
d_call: TRBD1
j_call: TRBJ1-2
cdr3_aa: CASSSFGQASSYGYTF
cdr3_nt: TGTGCCAGCAGCTCATTCGGACAGGCCTCATCCTATGGCTACACCTTC

clone_size: NA
v_call: TRBV6-5
d_call: NA
j_call: TRBJ2-5
cdr3_aa: CASRPGSQETQYF
cdr3_nt: TGTGCCAGCAGACCCGGGAGCCAAGAGACCCAGTACTTC

clone_size: NA
v_call: TRBV9
d_call: NA
j_call: TRBJ2-7
cdr3_aa: CASSVSPFALLASGDEQYF
cdr3_nt: TGTGCCAGCAGCGTGTCTCCCTTCGCGTTATTGGCCTCGGGGGACGAGCAGTACTTC

clone_size: NA
v_call: TRBV5-4
d_call: NA
j_call: TRBJ1-1
cdr3_aa: CASSPVGGTEAFF
cdr3_nt: TGTGCCAGCAGTCCCGTCGGGGGCACTGAAGCTTTCTTT

clone_size: NA
v_call: TRBV6-5
d_call: TRBD2
j_call: TRBJ2-5
cdr3_aa: CASSSSGGAGETQYF
cdr3_nt: TGTGCCAGCAGTAGTAGCGGGGGGGCTGGGGAGACCCAGTACTTC

clone_size: NA
v_call: TRBV19
d_call: TRBD1
j_call: TRBJ1-5
cdr3_aa: CASSAGTGNQPQHF
cdr3_nt: TGTGCCAGTAGTGCCGGGACAGGCAATCAGCCCCAGCATTTT

clone_size: NA
v_call: TRBV10-3
d_call: TRBD2
j_call: TRBJ2-1
cdr3_aa: CAISGLAGGPDNEQFF
cdr3_nt: TGTGCCATCAGTGGTCTAGCGGGGGGCCCCGACAATGAGCAGTTCTTC

clone_size: NA
v_call: TRBV27
d_call: TRBD1
j_call: TRBJ1-2
cdr3_aa: CASSPDRGNYGYTF
cdr3_nt: TGTGCCAGCAGTCCTGACAGGGGGAACTATGGCTACACCTTC

clone_size: NA
v_call: TRBV19
d_call: NA
j_call: TRBJ1-2
cdr3_aa: CASSIGGWSEGYTF
cdr3_nt: TGTGCCAGTAGTATAGGTGGCTGGAGTGAAGGCTACACCTTC

clone_size: NA
v_call: TRBV6-1
d_call: TRBD2
j_call: TRBJ2-5
cdr3_aa: CASSELAGERETQYF
cdr3_nt: TGTGCCAGCAGTGAACTAGCGGGGGAAAGGGAGACCCAGTACTTC

clone_size: NA
v_call: TRBV5-1
d_call: NA
j_call: TRBJ1-1
cdr3_aa: CASRPPGLDTEAFF
cdr3_nt: TGCGCCAGCAGACCCCCGGGACTTGACACTGAAGCTTTCTTT

clone_size: NA
v_call: TRBV5-1
d_call: TRBD1
j_call: TRBJ2-5
cdr3_aa: CASSFERGTGVWETQYF
cdr3_nt: TGCGCCAGCAGCTTTGAAAGGGGGACAGGGGTTTGGGAGACCCAGTACTTC

clone_size: NA
v_call: TRBV2
d_call: NA
j_call: TRBJ1-5
cdr3_aa: CASSGGGGNQPQHF
cdr3_nt: TGTGCCAGCAGTGGGGGGGGAGGCAATCAGCCCCAGCATTTT

clone_size: NA
v_call: TRBV7-9
d_call: TRBD1
j_call: TRBJ1-6
cdr3_aa: CASSGQRTGVANSPLHF
cdr3_nt: TGTGCCAGCAGCGGGCAAAGGACAGGGGTCGCAAATTCACCCCTCCACTTT

clone_size: once
v_call: TRBV19
d_call: NA
j_call: TRBJ2-1
cdr3_aa: CASSVQGLLGYNEQFF
cdr3_nt: TGTGCCAGTAGTGTCCAGGGGCTCCTCGGCTACAATGAGCAGTTCTTC

clone_size: NA
v_call: TRBV5-1
d_call: TRBD1
j_call: TRBJ2-7
cdr3_aa: CASREHPDRSAEQYF
cdr3_nt: TGCGCCAGCCGCGAACACCCGGACAGGTCCGCCGAGCAGTACTTC

clone_size: NA
v_call: TRBV2
d_call: TRBD1
j_call: TRBJ2-1
cdr3_aa: CASRGQSQEQFF
cdr3_nt: TGTGCCAGCAGGGGACAGTCGCAAGAGCAGTTCTTC

clone_size: NA
v_call: TRBV11-2
d_call: NA
j_call: TRBJ1-2
cdr3_aa: CASSPGIYGYTF
cdr3_nt: TGTGCCAGCAGCCCAGGGATCTATGGCTACACCTTC

clone_size: NA
v_call: TRBV3-1/TRBV3-2
d_call: NA
j_call: TRBJ1-6
cdr3_aa: CASSQAVGRSPLHF
cdr3_nt: TGTGCCAGCAGCCAAGCGGTGGGGCGTTCACCCCTCCACTTT

clone_size: NA
v_call: TRBV29-1
d_call: NA
j_call: TRBJ2-5
cdr3_aa: CSVVLPPPVQETQYF
cdr3_nt: TGCAGCGTTGTTCTTCCCCCCCCGGTCCAAGAGACCCAGTACTTC

clone_size: NA
v_call: TRBV10-2
d_call: NA
j_call: TRBJ1-2
cdr3_aa: CASGARDGYTF
cdr3_nt: TGCGCCAGCGGAGCCAGGGATGGCTACACCTTC